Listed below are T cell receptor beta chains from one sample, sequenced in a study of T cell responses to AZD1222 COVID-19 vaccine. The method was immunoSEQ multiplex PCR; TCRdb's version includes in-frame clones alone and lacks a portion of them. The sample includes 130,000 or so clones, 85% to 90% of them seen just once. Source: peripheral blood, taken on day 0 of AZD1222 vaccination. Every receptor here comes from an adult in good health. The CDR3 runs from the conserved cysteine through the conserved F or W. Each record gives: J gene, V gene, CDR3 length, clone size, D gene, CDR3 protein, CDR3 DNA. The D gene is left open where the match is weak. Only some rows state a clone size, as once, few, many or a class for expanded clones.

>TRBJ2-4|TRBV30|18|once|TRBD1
CAWSVPGQKRLAKNIQYF
TGTGCCTGGAGTGTACCGGGACAGAAGAGACTAGCCAAAAACATTCAGTACTTC
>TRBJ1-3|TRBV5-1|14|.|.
CASSLRGSGNTIYF
TGCGCCAGCAGCTTGCGGGGATCTGGAAACACCATATATTTT
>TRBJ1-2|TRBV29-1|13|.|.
CSVEDAGNYGYTF
TGCAGCGTTGAAGACGCGGGGAACTATGGCTACACCTTC
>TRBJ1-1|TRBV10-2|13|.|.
CASSEQGGTEAFF
TGCGCCAGCAGTGAACAGGGAGGCACTGAAGCTTTCTTT
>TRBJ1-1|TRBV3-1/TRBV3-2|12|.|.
CASSRARAEAFF
TGTGCCAGCAGCCGCGCGCGGGCTGAAGCTTTCTTT
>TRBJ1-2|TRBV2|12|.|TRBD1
CAIGQGDDGYTF
TGTGCCATCGGACAGGGGGATGATGGCTACACCTTC
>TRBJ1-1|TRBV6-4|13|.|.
CASSEQGHTEAFF
TGTGCCAGCAGCGAACAGGGCCACACTGAAGCTTTCTTT
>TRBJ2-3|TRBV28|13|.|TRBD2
CATGTSGTDTQYF
TGTGCCACCGGGACTAGCGGCACAGATACGCAGTATTTT
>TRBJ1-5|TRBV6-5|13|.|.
CASSYSSNQPQHF
TGTGCCAGCAGTTACTCGAGCAATCAGCCCCAGCATTTT
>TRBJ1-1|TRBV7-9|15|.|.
CASSSGGARGTEAFF
TGTGCCAGCAGCTCCGGGGGAGCACGGGGCACTGAAGCTTTCTTT
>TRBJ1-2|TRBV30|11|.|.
CAGSSTVGYTF
TGTGCTGGATCCTCGACGGTTGGCTACACCTTC
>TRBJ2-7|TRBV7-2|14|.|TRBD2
CASSLGGETYEQYF
TGTGCCAGCAGCCTGGGAGGGGAGACCTACGAGCAGTACTTC
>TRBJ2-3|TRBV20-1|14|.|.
CSACVGSLTDTQYF
TGCAGTGCTTGTGTGGGCAGCCTCACAGATACGCAGTATTTT
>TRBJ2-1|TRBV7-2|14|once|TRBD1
CASLGDRGNNEQFF
TGTGCCAGCCTTGGGGACAGGGGGAACAATGAGCAGTTCTTC
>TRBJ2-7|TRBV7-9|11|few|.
CASSLQHKQYF
TGTGCCAGCAGCTTACAGCACAAGCAGTACTTC
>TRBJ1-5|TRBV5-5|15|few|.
CASSLSGAVYQPQHF
TGTGCCAGCAGCTTGTCAGGAGCAGTCTATCAGCCCCAGCATTTT
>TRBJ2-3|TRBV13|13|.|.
CASSPPRADTQYF
TGTGCCAGCAGCCCCCCCAGGGCCGATACGCAGTATTTT
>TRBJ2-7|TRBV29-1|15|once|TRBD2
CSVEDSAGAFHEQYF
TGCAGCGTTGAAGATAGTGCGGGAGCTTTCCACGAGCAGTACTTC
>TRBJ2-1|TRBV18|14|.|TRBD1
CASSPGQQNNEQFF
TGTGCCAGCTCCCCGGGACAGCAAAACAATGAGCAGTTCTTC
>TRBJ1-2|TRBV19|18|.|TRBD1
CASSIPRPLGQGEVGYTF
TGTGCCAGTAGTATACCTCGTCCTCTAGGACAGGGGGAAGTTGGCTACACCTTC